Listed here are 12 T cell receptor beta chains from one sample, sequenced in a study of cytomegalovirus exposure and HLA in healthy donors. The PCR employed 60 Vbeta primers together with 13 Jbeta primers. Sequencing used immunoSEQ multiplex PCR; TCRdb keeps in-frame clones, though not all of them. The sample has 150,000 to 200,000 clones, roughly 87% seen once. Material for sequencing was PBMCs. These receptors came from a girl less than two years old in good health and CMV-seronegative.

The CDR3, as DNA: TGTGCCAGCAGCTTGGAGATCAGGGGGCGCGACACTGAAGCTTTCTTT. This sequence encodes CASSLEIRGRDTEAFF. The gene calls are TRBV5-6 and TRBJ1-1, with TRBD1 matching 8 bases. The germline gives CDR1 SGHDT, CDR2 YYEEEE. CDR3 length equals 16 residues. V lost 0 bases and J lost 3; bases outside the gene matches: 7.

The chain couples TRBV12-1 to TRBJ2-5; the table's D call, TRBD2, was not checked against the DNA. TRBV12-1 has pseudogene status. The CDR3 spans 16 residues. CDR3 in DNA: TGTGCCAACCCAAAACGGGGGGGCCTCAGGGGAGAGACCCAGTACTTC. It yields the protein CANPKRGGLRGETQYF.

This clone was found a few times. The chain couples TRBV6-1 to TRBJ2-7; D uncertain. The germline V gene encodes CDR1 MNHNS and CDR2 SASEGT. The V end was cut by 3 bases, the J end by 3 bases, with 15 bases between. CDR3 length equals 15 residues. The CDR3 nucleotides are TGTGCCAGCAGTGATTCGGTAGTAAGAGGCTACGAGCAGTACTTC. Translation gives CASSDSVVRGYEQYF.

The chain uses TRBV18 and TRBJ1-1; no firm D call. Trimming took 3 bases from V and 0 from J, leaving 8 bases between them. Per the germline V gene, CDR1 is KGHSH and CDR2 is LQKENI. This CDR3 comprises 14 residues. In nucleotides, the CDR3 is TGTGCCAGCTCACCTGGCCGTATGAACACTGAAGCTTTCTTT. Its protein is CASSPGRMNTEAFF.

The V and J genes are TRBV2 and TRBJ2-1; TRBD2 matches at 10 bases. Trimming took 0 bases from V and 5 from J; bases not matched to a gene: 19. CDR1 and CDR2 from the germline V gene are SNHLY and FYNNEI. This CDR3 spans 21 amino acids. This CDR3 is CASSEAGPYPLKREGHNEQFF. The CDR3 DNA follows: TGTGCCAGCAGTGAAGCGGGCCCATATCCTCTCAAGCGGGAGGGCCACAATGAGCAGTTCTTC.

The gene calls are TRBV30 and TRBJ1-4, with D possibly matching TRBD1 (5 bases). The V and J ends lost 2 bases and 7 bases respectively, with 14 bases between them. The V gene's germline CDR1 is GTSNPN and CDR2 SVGIG (reference sequence). The CDR3 is 14 residues long. CDR3 nucleotide sequence: TGTGCCTGGAGTTTGGGGGGGGGAGGTGAAAAACTGTTTTTT. Protein: CAWSLGGGGEKLFF.

This sequence joins TRBV10-3 and TRBJ2-7, with 8 bases matching TRBD2. This CDR3 contains 12 residues. CDR1 ENHRY and CDR2 SYGVKD come from the germline V gene. Trimming at V came to 4 bases and at J to 5 bases, leaving 1 base not matched to a gene. The CDR3 here is CAISVAGNEQYF. The CDR3 DNA reads TGTGCCATCAGTGTAGCGGGGAACGAGCAGTACTTC.

V usage is TRBV28 and J usage is TRBJ2-3; 7 bases align to TRBD2. V shed 7 bases and J 1 base; nucleotides not matched to a gene: 5. This CDR3 is built from 14 residues. Germline CDR1 MDHEN, CDR2 SYDVKM. The CDR3 DNA reads as TGTGCCAGCATACAGCGGGGAGGCACAGATACGCAGTATTTT. Its protein product is CASIQRGGTDTQYF. The whole variable domain, filled in from reference TRBV28 and TRBJ2-3, reads DVKVTQSSRYLVKRTGEKVFLECVQDMDHENMFWYRQDPGLGLRLIYFSYDVKMKEKGDIPEGYSVSREKKERFSLILESASTNQTSMYLCASIQRGGTDTQYFGPGTRLTVL.

The genes are TRBV7-9 and TRBJ2-5, with 9 nucleotides matching TRBD1. CDR1 and CDR2 from the germline V gene are SEHNR and FQNEAQ (reference sequence). The junction had 4 bases not matched to a gene; V was cut back by 1 base and J by 4 bases. The CDR3 loop spans 15 amino acids. The CDR3 is CASSLDRGLGETQYF. CDR3 in DNA: TGTGCCAGCAGCTTAGACAGGGGGCTAGGAGAGACCCAGTACTTC.

The chain combines TRBV29-1 with TRBJ2-5; tentatively, D is TRBD1 (5 bases). The CDR3 is made up of 13 amino acids. Germline V lookup: CDR1 SQVTM, CDR2 ANQGSEA. Trimming cost V 2 bases and J 5 bases, with 12 bases left between them. The CDR3 loop is CSVEHGARETQYF. CDR3 sequence (DNA): TGCAGCGTTGAACATGGGGCGCGGGAGACCCAGTACTTC.

There are a few counts of this clone. V usage is TRBV30 and J usage is TRBJ1-3, with 7 bases lining up with TRBD1. The CDR3 sequence is 13 residues long. The germline V gene has CDR1 GTSNPN and CDR2 SVGIG (reference sequence). With 5 bases clipped from V and 2 bases from J, the junction kept 3 bases outside the gene matches. Here the CDR3 reads CAWLQGAGNTIYF. The CDR3 DNA is TGTGCCTGGCTTCAGGGGGCTGGAAACACCATATATTTT.

The J gene is TRBJ2-3, the V gene TRBV2, with 9 bases matching TRBD2. The junction had 16 bases not matched to a gene; V was cut back by 10 bases and J by 5 bases. Germline CDR1 is SNHLY and CDR2 is FYNNEI. The CDR3 totals 16 residues. The CDR3 spells CAIPGLRGGLEDTQYF. The CDR3, as DNA: TGTGCCATCCCGGGCTTGCGGGGGGGCCTCGAAGATACGCAGTATTTT.